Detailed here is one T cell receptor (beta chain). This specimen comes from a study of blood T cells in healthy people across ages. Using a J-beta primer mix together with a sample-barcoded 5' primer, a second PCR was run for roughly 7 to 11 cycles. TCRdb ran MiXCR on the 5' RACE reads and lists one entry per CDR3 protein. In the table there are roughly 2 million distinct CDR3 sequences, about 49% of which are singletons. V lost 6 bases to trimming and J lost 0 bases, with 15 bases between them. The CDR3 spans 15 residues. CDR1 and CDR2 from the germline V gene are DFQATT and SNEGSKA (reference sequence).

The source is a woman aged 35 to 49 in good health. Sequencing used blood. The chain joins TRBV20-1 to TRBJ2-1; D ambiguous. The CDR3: CSAPNLVSSYNEQFF. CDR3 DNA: TGCAGTGCCCCCAATCTCGTCAGCTCCTACAATGAGCAGTTCTTC.